The 28 T cell receptor beta chains presented below share a single source sample, sequenced in a study of blood T cell repertoires in COVID-19. TCRdb's table, derived via immunoSEQ multiplex PCR, lists solely in-frame clones and lacks some. The data show under 400,000 clones, roughly 86% seen once. Sequencing input: PBMCs or T cells enriched from blood (not recorded which). The receptor source for this set is a man in his forties in a cohort exposed to, infected with or recovered from COVID-19 (not recorded which).

The sample holds a few counts of this clone. The CDR3 sequence: CASSLSSGNYGYTF. The CDR3 DNA follows: TGTGCCAGCAGTTTGTCCTCAGGGAACTATGGCTACACCTTC. The J gene is TRBJ1-2, the V gene TRBV27, with D possibly matching TRBD1 (5 bases). The CDR3 is 14 amino acids. CDR1 and CDR2 (germline): MNHEY, SMNVEV (reference sequence). Trimming cost V 3 bases and J 2 bases, with 10 bases left between them.

The rearrangement joins TRBV19 to TRBJ1-1; 10 nucleotides agree with TRBD1. This CDR3 is built from 14 residues. Trimming cost V 5 bases and J 4 bases; bases outside gene matches: 4. Per germline, CDR1 LNHDA and CDR2 SQIVND (reference sequence). The chain's CDR3 is CASSSTGGGTEAFF. The CDR3 DNA follows: TGTGCCAGTAGTTCGACAGGGGGCGGCACTGAAGCTTTCTTT.

This sequence joins TRBV28 and TRBJ1-1, with 10 nucleotides matching TRBD1. Per the germline V gene, CDR1 is MDHEN and CDR2 is SYDVKM. The CDR3 runs 17 residues. Trimming took 4 bases from V and 4 from J; bases not matched to a gene: 12. CDR3 loop: CASSSPGQGKRITEAFF. The CDR3 DNA sequence: TGTGCCAGCAGTTCCCCGGGACAGGGGAAGAGAATCACTGAAGCTTTCTTT.

There are a few counts of this clone. The chain recombines TRBV7-2 with TRBJ1-1, with 10 bases identical to TRBD1. The germline V gene has CDR1 SGHTA and CDR2 FQGNSA. There are 15 residues in the CDR3. The V and J ends lost 5 bases and 5 bases, in that order; junction bases with no gene match: 8. The DNA for the CDR3 is TGTGCCAGCAGCCCCCCAGGACAGGGGGATACTGAAGCTTTCTTT. The encoded protein is CASSPPGQGDTEAFF.

The V call is TRBV2, the J call TRBJ2-2, with D possibly matching TRBD1 (5 bases). Trimming cost V 5 bases and J 0 bases, with 7 bases left between them. The germline V gene encodes CDR1 SNHLY and CDR2 FYNNEI. This CDR3 comprises 14 residues. CDR3 protein: CASSTGTNTGELFF. Written as DNA, the CDR3 is TGTGCCAGCAGTACAGGAACGAACACCGGGGAGCTGTTTTTT.

The CDR3 DNA sequence: TGTGCCAGCAGCTTAATGGGGGGACCCTACGAGCAGTACTTC. Protein product: CASSLMGGPYEQYF. This rearrangement joins TRBV7-3 to TRBJ2-7, with a tentative D call TRBD2 (6 bases). Looked up from germline, CDR1 is SGHTA and CDR2 is FQGTGA. The V gene lost 1 base and the J gene lost 2 bases, with 9 bases spanning the gap. The length of the CDR3 is 14 residues. The full variable domain, rest sourced from reference TRBV7-3 and TRBJ2-7, is GAGVSQTPSNKVTEKGKYVELRCDPISGHTALYWYRQSLGQGPEFLIYFQGTGAADDSGLPNDRFFAVRPEGSVSTLKIQRTERGDSAVYLCASSLMGGPYEQYFGPGTRLTVT.

The chain carries TRBV6-6 and TRBJ2-3; 11 nucleotides agree with TRBD2. This CDR3 spans 17 amino acids. Germline V gene data show CDR1 as MNHNY and CDR2 as SVGAGI (reference sequence). After removal of 6 bases from V and 5 bases from J, the junction contained 13 bases not matched to a gene. Here the CDR3 reads CASSRDLTSGSRDTQYF. The CDR3 DNA sequence: TGTGCCAGCAGCCGAGACTTAACTAGCGGGAGCCGAGATACGCAGTATTTT.

The chain links TRBV7-9 to TRBJ2-1; D perhaps matches TRBD1 (5 bases). V was cut by 2 bases and J by 3 bases, with 11 bases left in between. This CDR3 region has 15 residues. Germline V CDR1 and CDR2: SEHNR, FQNEAQ (reference sequence). CDR3 in amino acids: CASSLRRGYYNEQFF. The CDR3, as DNA: TGTGCCAGCAGCTTAAGAAGGGGCTACTACAATGAGCAGTTCTTC.

The V gene is TRBV3-1 (or the pseudogene TRBV3-2), the J gene TRBJ2-1; 11 bases match TRBD2. The CDR3 contains 18 residues. The germline V gene has CDR1 LGHDT and CDR2 YNNKEL (reference sequence). V shed 1 base and J 2 bases; nucleotides not matched to a gene: 7. The DNA for the CDR3 is TGTGCCAGCAGCCAAGGGACTAGCGGGCGGCCCCCCTACAATGAGCAGTTCTTC. Protein sequence: CASSQGTSGRPPYNEQFF.

The chain links TRBV28 to TRBJ2-7; D might be TRBD2 (6 bases). The CDR3 is made up of 12 amino acids. V was pared by 9 bases and J by 6 bases, with 15 bases between. Germline V gene sequence: CDR1 MDHEN, CDR2 SYDVKM. This CDR3 is CASGGRSSEQYF. As DNA, the CDR3 is TGTGCCAGTGGGGGGAGAAGTTCCGAGCAGTACTTC.

This clone was recorded a few times. The CDR3 region has the DNA TGTGCCAGCAGCGCGGCGGGACAGGAAGATACGCAGTATTTT. Protein sequence: CASSAAGQEDTQYF. The J gene is TRBJ2-3, the V gene TRBV9; 8 positions match TRBD1. Trimming cost V 3 bases and J 5 bases; bases outside gene matches: 5. Germline V gene lookup returns CDR1 SGDLS and CDR2 YYNGEE. The length of the CDR3 is 14 residues.

The chain joins TRBV29-1 to TRBJ1-2; no definite D call. This CDR3 spans 12 amino acids. Germline V CDR1 and CDR2: SQVTM, ANQGSEA. The V and J ends lost 2 bases and 4 bases respectively, with 8 bases between them. The DNA of the CDR3 is TGCAGCGTTGAAAAAGGGAGCTATGGCTACACCTTC. This sequence encodes CSVEKGSYGYTF.

This chain links TRBV28 with TRBJ2-2; D may be TRBD2 (7 bases). The ends were cut back, 4 bases at V and 6 bases at J, with 21 bases in the middle. The germline gives CDR1 MDHEN, CDR2 SYDVKM. This CDR3 has 17 residues. The chain's CDR3 is CASSSAGGGILSGELFF. The CDR3 coding sequence is TGTGCCAGCAGTTCCGCTGGCGGGGGCATATTATCCGGGGAGCTGTTTTTT.

J is TRBJ2-7 and V is TRBV10-3; maybe TRBD1 (5 bases). CDR1 is ENHRY, CDR2 SYGVKD, per germline. The ends were cut back, 3 bases at V and 0 bases at J, with 6 bases in the middle. This CDR3 spans 13 amino acids. In DNA, the CDR3 is TGTGCCATCAGTGACGACAGCTCCTACGAGCAGTACTTC. This translates into CAISDDSSYEQYF.

The genes are TRBV20-1 and TRBJ2-1, with 11 bases fitting TRBD2. Germline V gives CDR1 DFQATT, CDR2 SNEGSKA (reference sequence). J gave up 16 bases and V 4 bases, and 6 bases lay outside the gene matches. The CDR3 runs to 11 residues. CDR3 sequence (DNA): TGCAGTGCTATTTATAGCGGGAGGGTCTTCTTC. Amino acids: CSAIYSGRVFF.

The chain is built from TRBV29-1 and TRBJ1-5, with 9 positions matching TRBD1. The germline CDR1 and CDR2 sequences are SQVTM and ANQGSEA. CDR3 size: 15 residues. Trimming cost V 5 bases and J 4 bases; bases outside gene matches: 9. This CDR3 is CSVSAGQGVNQPQHF. The CDR3 DNA is TGCAGCGTTTCGGCGGGACAGGGCGTGAATCAGCCCCAGCATTTT.

Only a few counts were recorded for this clone. The V and J genes are TRBV28 and TRBJ1-2, with D perhaps matching TRBD1 (6 bases). Trimming pared 4 bases from V and 8 bases from J, leaving 17 bases between. This CDR3 has 14 amino acids. Per germline, CDR1 MDHEN and CDR2 SYDVKM. For the CDR3, the DNA is TGTGCCAGCAGTTCCGGGGCAGGGACAAAGGGCTACACCTTC. Translating gives CASSSGAGTKGYTF.

The chain has TRBV5-1 and TRBJ2-1, with 8 bases aligning to TRBD1. V gave up 4 bases and J gave up 3 bases; unmatched junction bases: 12. CDR1 is SGHRS, CDR2 YFSETQ, per germline. This CDR3 is 17 amino acids long. This CDR3 reads CASSPGQGPTNYNEQFF. In DNA, the CDR3 is TGCGCCAGCAGCCCTGGACAGGGCCCAACTAACTACAATGAGCAGTTCTTC.

The chain recombines TRBV2 with TRBJ2-7; D gene uncertain. V was shortened by 6 bases and J by 3 bases, with 15 bases between the two germline ends. Germline assignment: CDR1 SNHLY and CDR2 FYNNEI. There are 14 residues in the CDR3. CDR3 protein: CASSPGGLYYEQYF. The CDR3, as DNA: TGTGCCAGCAGCCCTGGCGGATTATACTACGAGCAGTACTTC.

A few counts support this clone. The chain carries TRBV2 and TRBJ2-7; 7 bases fit TRBD2. The germline gives CDR1 SNHLY, CDR2 FYNNEI. Unmatched junction bases numbered 13, after V lost 3 bases and J lost 2 bases. The CDR3 is made up of 17 amino acids. The CDR3 nucleotides read TGTGCCAGCAGTGACCACCTGCCTAGCGGAGCGACCTACGAGCAGTACTTC. Translation gives CASSDHLPSGATYEQYF.

J is TRBJ1-1 and V is TRBV7-9; 7 positions match TRBD1. V lost 6 bases to trimming and J lost 3 bases; unmatched junction nucleotides: 7. Germline V gene data show CDR1 as SEHNR and CDR2 as FQNEAQ (reference sequence). The CDR3 loop spans 14 amino acids. The CDR3 sequence: CASSFRGHDTEAFF. In DNA, the CDR3 is TGTGCCAGCAGTTTTAGGGGGCATGACACTGAAGCTTTCTTT.

This chain connects TRBV2 to TRBJ2-5, with TRBD1 matching 12 bases. The trim removed 8 bases at V and 2 bases at J, leaving 6 bases unmatched. CDR3 length: 15 residues. Germline V gene data show CDR1 as SNHLY and CDR2 as FYNNEI. The CDR3 DNA is TGTGCCAGCGGAGGGGACAGGGGGCCTCAAGAGACCCAGTACTTC. Its protein product is CASGGDRGPQETQYF.

The chain recombines TRBV18 with TRBJ2-5, with a possible D match to TRBD2 (6 bases). Trimming took 2 bases from V and 2 from J, leaving 21 bases between them. Germline CDR1 is KGHSH and CDR2 is LQKENI. CDR3 size: 18 residues. The CDR3 is CASSPRWGEFESQETQYF. The CDR3 nucleotides read TGTGCCAGCTCACCAAGGTGGGGGGAGTTCGAATCTCAAGAGACCCAGTACTTC. The full variable domain, rest sourced from reference TRBV18 and TRBJ2-5, is NAGVMQNPRHLVRRRGQEARLRCSPMKGHSHVYWYRQLPEEGLKFMVYLQKENIIDESGMPKERFSAEFPKEGPSILRIQQVVRGDSAAYFCASSPRWGEFESQETQYFGPGTRLLVL.

The V gene is TRBV3-1 (or the pseudogene TRBV3-2), the J gene TRBJ2-7; TRBD1 matches 9 bases. V was pared by 5 bases and J by 4 bases, with 9 bases of the junction left unmatched. The CDR3 consists of 15 residues. Germline V gene lookup returns CDR1 LGHDT and CDR2 YNNKEL (reference sequence). Here the CDR3 DNA reads TGTGCCAGCAGCGATGTTGGACAGGGGAAATACGAGCAGTACTTC. Translation: CASSDVGQGKYEQYF.

The chain combines TRBV15 with TRBJ2-7, with 11 bases aligning to TRBD2. CDR3 size: 14 residues. Germline V gene sequence: CDR1 LNHNV, CDR2 YYDKDF (reference sequence). Trimming cost V 4 bases and J 5 bases; bases outside gene matches: 4. The chain's CDR3 is CATSIAGGTNEQYF. CDR3 DNA sequence: TGTGCCACCAGCATAGCGGGAGGGACCAACGAGCAGTACTTC.

The V and J genes are TRBV19 and TRBJ2-7, with 7 nucleotides matching TRBD1. Germline CDR1 and CDR2: LNHDA and SQIVND (reference sequence). Unmatched junction bases numbered 6, after V lost 4 bases and J lost 3 bases. The CDR3 loop spans 14 amino acids. The CDR3 DNA reads TGTGCCAGTAGTAAAACAGGGGATAGCTACGAGCAGTACTTC. Translated: CASSKTGDSYEQYF.

The chain uses TRBV2 and TRBJ2-2, with TRBD1 identical over 8 bases. This CDR3 is 14 amino acids long. The V gene end was trimmed by 6 bases and the J gene end by 5 bases; junction bases not matched to a gene: 5. Per the germline V gene, CDR1 is SNHLY and CDR2 is FYNNEI. CDR3 region: CASRDRVGTGELFF. The CDR3 DNA reads as TGTGCCAGCAGGGACAGGGTTGGGACCGGGGAGCTGTTTTTT.

The chain has TRBV19 and TRBJ1-2; perhaps TRBD1 as D (5 bases). This CDR3 has 14 residues. CDR1 and CDR2 (germline): LNHDA, SQIVND (reference sequence). The germline V and J ends were trimmed by 6 bases and 5 bases, with 16 bases remaining between them. CDR3 bases: TGTGCCAGTAGACAACCATCGAGACAGTATGGCTACACCTTC. As protein: CASRQPSRQYGYTF. Complete variable domain (other parts from reference TRBV19 and TRBJ1-2): DGGITQSPKYLFRKEGQNVTLSCEQNLNHDAMYWYRQDPGQGLRLIYYSQIVNDFQKGDIAEGYSVSREKKESFPLTVTSAQKNPTAFYLCASRQPSRQYGYTFGSGTRLTVV.